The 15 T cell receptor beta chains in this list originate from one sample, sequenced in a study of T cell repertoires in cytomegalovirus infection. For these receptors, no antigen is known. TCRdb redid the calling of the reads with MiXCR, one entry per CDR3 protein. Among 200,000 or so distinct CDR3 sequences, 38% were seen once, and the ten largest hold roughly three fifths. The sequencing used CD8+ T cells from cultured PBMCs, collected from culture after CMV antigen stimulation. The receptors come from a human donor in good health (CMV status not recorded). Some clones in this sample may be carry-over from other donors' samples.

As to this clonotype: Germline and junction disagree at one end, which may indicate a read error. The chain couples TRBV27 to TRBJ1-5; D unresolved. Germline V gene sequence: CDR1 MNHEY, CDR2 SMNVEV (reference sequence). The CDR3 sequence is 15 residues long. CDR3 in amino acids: CANSLFGGDNQPQHF. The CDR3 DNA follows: TGTGCCAACAGTTTATTTGGTGGGGACAATCAGCCCCAGCATTTT.

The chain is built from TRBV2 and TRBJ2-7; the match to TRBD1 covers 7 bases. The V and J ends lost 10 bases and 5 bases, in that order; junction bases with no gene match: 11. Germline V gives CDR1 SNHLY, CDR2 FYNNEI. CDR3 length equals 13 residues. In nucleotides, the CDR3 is TGTGCCACCCGGGACAGCTCCCCTGACGAGCAGTACTTC. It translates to CATRDSSPDEQYF. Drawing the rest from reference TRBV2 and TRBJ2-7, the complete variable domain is EPEVTQTPSHQVTQMGQEVILRCVPISNHLYFYWYRQILGQKVEFLVSFYNNEISEKSEIFDDQFSVERPDGSNFTLKIRSTKLEDSAMYFCATRDSSPDEQYFGPGTRLTVT.

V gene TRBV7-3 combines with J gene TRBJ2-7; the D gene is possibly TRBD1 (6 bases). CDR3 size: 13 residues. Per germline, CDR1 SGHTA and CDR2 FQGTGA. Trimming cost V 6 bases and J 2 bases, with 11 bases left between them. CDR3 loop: CASRGTRTYEQYF. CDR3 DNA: TGTGCCAGCAGAGGGACACGGACCTACGAGCAGTACTTC.

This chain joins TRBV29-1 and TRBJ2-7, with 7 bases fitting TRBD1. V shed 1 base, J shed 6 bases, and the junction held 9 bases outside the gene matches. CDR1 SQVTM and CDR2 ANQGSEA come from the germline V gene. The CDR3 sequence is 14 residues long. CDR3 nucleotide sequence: TGCAGCGTTGAAGGTGAGACAGGGCCTAGCGAGCAGTACTTC. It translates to CSVEGETGPSEQYF.

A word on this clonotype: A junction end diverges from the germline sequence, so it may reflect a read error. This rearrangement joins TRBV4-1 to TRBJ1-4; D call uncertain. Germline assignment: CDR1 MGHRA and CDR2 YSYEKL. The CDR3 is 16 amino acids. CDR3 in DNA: TGCGCCAGCAGCCAAGAGTCAGGTTCCTCTAACGAAAAACTGTTTTTT. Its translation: CASSQESGSSNEKLFF.

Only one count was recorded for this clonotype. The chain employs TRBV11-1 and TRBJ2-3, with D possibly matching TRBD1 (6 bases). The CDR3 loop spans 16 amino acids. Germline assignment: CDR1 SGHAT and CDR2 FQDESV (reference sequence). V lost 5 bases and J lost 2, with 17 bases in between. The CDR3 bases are TGTGCCAGCAGCCCAACGGGACATCCAGACACAGATACGCAGTATTTT. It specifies CASSPTGHPDTDTQYF.

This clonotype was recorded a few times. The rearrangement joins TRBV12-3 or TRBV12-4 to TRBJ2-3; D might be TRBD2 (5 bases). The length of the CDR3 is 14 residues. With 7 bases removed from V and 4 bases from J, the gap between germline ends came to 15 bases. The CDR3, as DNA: TGTGCCAGCATCACCTCCTGGCGGGCAGATACGCAGTATTTT. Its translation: CASITSWRADTQYF.

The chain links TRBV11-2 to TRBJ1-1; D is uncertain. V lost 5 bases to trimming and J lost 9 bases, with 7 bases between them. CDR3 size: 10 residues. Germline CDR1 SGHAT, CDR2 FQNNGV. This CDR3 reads CASSRSKAFF. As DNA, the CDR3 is TGTGCCAGCAGCCGCTCTAAAGCTTTCTTT.

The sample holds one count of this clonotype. Here the CDR3 DNA reads TGTGCCACCAGCAGATCCCCGGGACAGGGTCGTTGGAACACTGAAGCTTTCTTT. Its protein is CATSRSPGQGRWNTEAFF. The chain links TRBV15 to TRBJ1-1; the match to TRBD1 covers 9 bases. V was clipped by 2 bases and J by 1 base; unmatched bases: 11. The CDR3 has 18 residues. Per the germline V gene, CDR1 is LNHNV and CDR2 is YYDKDF (reference sequence).

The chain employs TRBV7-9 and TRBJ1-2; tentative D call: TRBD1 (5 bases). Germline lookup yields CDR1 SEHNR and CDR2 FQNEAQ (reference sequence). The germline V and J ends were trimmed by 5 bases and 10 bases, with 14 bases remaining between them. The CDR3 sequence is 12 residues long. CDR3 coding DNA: TGTGCCAGCAGCCGCCGGGACGGTGTCTACACCTTC. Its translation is CASSRRDGVYTF.

The CDR3 sequence is CASSYSPGGYEQYF. DNA of the CDR3: TGTGCCAGCAGTTACTCGCCAGGGGGTTATGAGCAGTACTTC. The chain has TRBV6-5 and TRBJ2-7, with 7 bases matching TRBD1. The CDR3 totals 14 residues. V lost 0 bases, J lost 7 bases, and 6 bases stayed unmatched. Germline V gene lookup returns CDR1 MNHEY and CDR2 SVGAGI.

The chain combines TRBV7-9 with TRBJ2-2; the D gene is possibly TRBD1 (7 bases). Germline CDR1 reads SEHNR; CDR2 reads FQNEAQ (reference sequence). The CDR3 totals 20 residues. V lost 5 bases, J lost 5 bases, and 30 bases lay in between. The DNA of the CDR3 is TGTGCCAGCAGCGGTCCCGGGACAGCAGGAGGGGAACGTGGTACCGGGGAGCTGTTTTTT. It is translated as CASSGPGTAGGERGTGELFF.

This chain's CDR3 is CASSVRGQAQETQYF. CDR3 nucleotides: TGTGCCAGCAGTGTGCGGGGACAGGCGCAAGAGACCCAGTACTTC. The chain is built from TRBV2 and TRBJ2-5, with 8 bases matching TRBD1. CDR3 length: 15 residues. Germline values: CDR1 SNHLY, CDR2 FYNNEI. V was pared by 4 bases and J by 2 bases, with 6 bases of the junction left unmatched.

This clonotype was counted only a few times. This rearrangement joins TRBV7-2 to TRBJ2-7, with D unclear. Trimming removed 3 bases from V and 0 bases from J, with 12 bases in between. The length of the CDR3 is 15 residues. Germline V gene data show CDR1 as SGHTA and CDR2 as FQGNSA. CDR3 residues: CASSFDAGLSYEQYF. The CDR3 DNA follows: TGTGCCAGCAGCTTCGATGCAGGCCTCTCCTACGAGCAGTACTTC.

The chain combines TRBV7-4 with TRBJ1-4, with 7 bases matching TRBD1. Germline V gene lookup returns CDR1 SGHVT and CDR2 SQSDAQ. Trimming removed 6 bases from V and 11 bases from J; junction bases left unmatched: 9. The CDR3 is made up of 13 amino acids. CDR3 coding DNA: TGTGCCAGCAGTACACCGGGACAGAAGAAACTGTTTTTT. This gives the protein CASSTPGQKKLFF.